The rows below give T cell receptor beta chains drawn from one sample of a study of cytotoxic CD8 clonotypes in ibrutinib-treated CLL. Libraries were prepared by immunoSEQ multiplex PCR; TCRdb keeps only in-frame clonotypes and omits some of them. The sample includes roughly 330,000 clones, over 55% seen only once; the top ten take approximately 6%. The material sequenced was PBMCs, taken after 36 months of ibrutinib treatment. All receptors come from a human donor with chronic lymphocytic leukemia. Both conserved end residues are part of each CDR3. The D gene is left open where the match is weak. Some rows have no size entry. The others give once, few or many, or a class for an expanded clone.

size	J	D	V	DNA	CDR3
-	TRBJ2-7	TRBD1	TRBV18	TGTGCCAGCTCACGAAAGACAGGGCTGTCCTACGAGCAGTACTTC	CASSRKTGLSYEQYF
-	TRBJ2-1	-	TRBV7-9	TGTGCCAGCAGCCTCGACAATGAGCAGTTCTTC	CASSLDNEQFF
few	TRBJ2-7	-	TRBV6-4	TGTGCCATTAGCCTTCTGGGAATCCACGAGCAGTACTTC	CAISLLGIHEQYF
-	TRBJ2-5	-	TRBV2	TGTGCCAGCAATCTTGCCCGGCAAGAGACCCAGTACTTC	CASNLARQETQYF
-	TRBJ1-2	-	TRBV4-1	TGCGCCAGCAGCCAAGCGACGGGTCTCAAGGGCTACACCTTC	CASSQATGLKGYTF
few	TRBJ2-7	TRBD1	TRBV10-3	TGTGCCACCGACCCGGGACAGGGCAGCCACGAGCAGTACTTC	CATDPGQGSHEQYF
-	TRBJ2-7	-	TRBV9	TGTGCCAGCAGCGTAGTGAAGTACGGACACGAGCAGTACTTC	CASSVVKYGHEQYF
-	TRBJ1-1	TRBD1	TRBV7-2	TGTGCCAGCAGCAAAAGGACAGGGGCGAACACTGAAGCTTTCTTT	CASSKRTGANTEAFF
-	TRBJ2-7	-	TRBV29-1	TGCAGCGTTCAAACCGGGACCCACTCCTACGAGCAGTACTTC	CSVQTGTHSYEQYF
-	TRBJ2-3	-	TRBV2	TGTGCCAGCAGTTTTAGCGATACGCAGTATTTT	CASSFSDTQYF
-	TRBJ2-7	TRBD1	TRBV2	TGTGCCAGCACCGACAGGGGAGCCTACGAGCAGTACTTC	CASTDRGAYEQYF
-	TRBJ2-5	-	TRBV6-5	TGTGCCAGCAGTGCCCTGGGCTTCCAAGAGACCCAGTACTTC	CASSALGFQETQYF
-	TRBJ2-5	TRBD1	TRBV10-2	TGCGCCAGCAGTGAGAATCGGGACAGGGGGTTTGATACCCAGTACTTC	CASSENRDRGFDTQYF
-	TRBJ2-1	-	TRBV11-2	TGTGCCAGCAGCCAGGGATTCTACAATGAGCAGTTCTTC	CASSQGFYNEQFF
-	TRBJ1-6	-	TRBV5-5	TGTGCCAGCAGCTTGGTCGGGCTCATCGAGAATTCACCCCTCCACTTT	CASSLVGLIENSPLHF
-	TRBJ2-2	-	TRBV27	TGTGCCAGCAGTTTGGGACGAGGTTGGGGGGAGCTGTTTTTT	CASSLGRGWGELFF
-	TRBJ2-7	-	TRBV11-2	TGTGCCAGCAGCTTAGTCCATAGCTCCTACGAGCAGTACTTC	CASSLVHSSYEQYF
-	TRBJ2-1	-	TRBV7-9	TGTGCCAGCAGCTTAAGTCCAGGGCAGTCCTACAATGAGCAGTTCTTC	CASSLSPGQSYNEQFF
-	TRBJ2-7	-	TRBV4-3	TGCGCCAGCAGCCAAGATCGGGGTGGGGACGAGCAGTACTTC	CASSQDRGGDEQYF
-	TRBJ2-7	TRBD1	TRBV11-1	TGTGCCAGCAGCCTACAGGGGGCTTGGGAGCAGTACTTC	CASSLQGAWEQYF
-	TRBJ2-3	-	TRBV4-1	TGCGCCAGCAGCCCCCGTTCCCTAGATACGCAGTATTTT	CASSPRSLDTQYF
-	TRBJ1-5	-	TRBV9	TGTGCCAGCAGCGTAGGGGGGTACGGCCAGCCCCAGCATTTT	CASSVGGYGQPQHF
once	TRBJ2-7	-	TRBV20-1	TGCAGTGCCCGCCAAGCCTACGAGCAGTACTTC	CSARQAYEQYF
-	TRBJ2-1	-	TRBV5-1	TGCGCCAGCAGCTTGGCGGCGGTGAACAATGAGCAGTTCTTC	CASSLAAVNNEQFF
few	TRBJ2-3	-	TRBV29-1	TGCAGCGTTGGAGCGCTAGCGTTAGATACGCAGTATTTT	CSVGALALDTQYF
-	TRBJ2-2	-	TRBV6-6	TGTGCCAGCAGTTACGATACGGGGCTCTGGGAGCTGTTTTTT	CASSYDTGLWELFF